A single T cell receptor beta chain is shown here with its context. Only a few counts were recorded for this clonotype. What antigen it recognizes has not been identified. Per-nucleotide qualities are absent, and no much larger clonotype sits a single base away. This sample was included in a study of T-cell memory formation after mild COVID-19 (dated by TCRdb to the early 2020s). With respect to the entire study: TCR sequence clusters from the two donors were largely donor specific. In a couple of donors, T-cell clones that expanded and contracted after mild COVID-19 were tracked by sequencing TCRalpha and TCRbeta repertoires over time. Two young, previously healthy adult volunteers made up the cohort, one male and one female. The paper as a whole reports these results and caveats: Contracting CD4+ clones turned up mainly in the CM and EM memory subsets, whereas EMRA was where CD8+ clones were enriched. SARS-CoV-2 specificity of the second-wave clones peaking on day 37 was not confirmed. Balanced CD4/CD8 phenotypes were observed for clones contracting from day 15 to 85, whereas a bias towards CD4+ was observed for a second wave of clones expanding from day 15 to 37. The study covered only a couple of mild cases, and larger cohorts including severe cases with pre-infection samples were considered necessary. The detection of some responding clones in pre-infection memory suggests that pre-existing cross-reactive memory T cells joined the SARS-CoV-2 response.

Sequencing used an Illumina NovaSeq 6000. TCRalpha and TCRbeta cDNA libraries were built by 5'RACE with constant-segment primers, adding sample barcodes and unique molecular identifiers. Trizol reagent was used to extract RNA from every sample. Libraries were amplified in two PCR steps, with a second sample barcode and Illumina TruSeq adapters added in the second step. Sequencing of libraries was performed on an Illumina NovaSeq with 2 x 150 bp paired-end reads. The original methods were these. Demultiplexing of reads and collapsing into UMI-guided consensus sequences were performed with migec v1.2.7. Using mixcr v2.1.11, UMI consensuses were aligned to TRA and TRB V and J templates and then assembled into clonotypes. Expanded or contracted clonotypes were those called significant by both edgeR and NoisET, with noise models trained on biological replicates. For edgeR calls, a false discovery rate-adjusted p below 0.01 and a log2 fold-change threshold of 1 were applied. As an exploratory analysis of dynamics, max-normalized trajectories of the 1000 most abundant clonotypes were examined by PCA with hierarchical clustering. Separately sequenced CD4+ and CD8+ repertoires were used to assign the CD4 or CD8 phenotype of responding clones. TCRdb's own reprocessing of the public reads used fastp at Q25 and MiXCR and kept productive beta chains. For every CDR3 protein sequence, its rows merge into one entry that carries the most common genes and DNA. For this entry, the V and J calls and clone size follow TCRdb and not the study's own pipeline. The sample yields roughly 480,000 distinct CDR3 sequences; roughly 25% were counted once. Jointly, the top ten make up around 13% of the sample.

Unmatched junction bases come to 3, with V trimmed by 3 bases and J by 7 bases. The CDR3 covers 12 residues, taking in both the cysteine and the phenylalanine. The read is trimmed to its CDR3 DNA, 36 bases read in frame from base 1. As encoded in the germline V gene (reference sequence), CDR1 is DFQATT while CDR2 is SNEGSKA. Ficoll-Paque density gradient centrifugation was the method used to isolate PBMCs. The chain uses TRBV20-1 and TRBJ2-1; 7 of the junction bases match TRBD2. Material for sequencing was PBMCs or a T cell subset sorted from them (not recorded which). The TCR originated in an adult woman who had mild COVID-19 (a few samples of this study predate the infection). The sample titles of this study are shuffled in the database, so cell type and time point are left out; the donor was told from shared clones. At the DNA level, the sequence is TGCAGTGCTAGGGGGGGACTAAATGAGCAGTTCTTC. The encoded protein is CSARGGLNEQFF.